The 20 T cell receptor beta chains given below trace back to one sample, sequenced in a study of cytomegalovirus exposure and HLA in healthy donors. Both 60 Vbeta primers and 13 Jbeta primers went into the PCR. Some clones are missing from TCRdb's copy, which holds only in-frame ones; the method was immunoSEQ multiplex PCR. The sample records 90,000 to 120,000 clones, 74% being singletons. The sequencing input was PBMCs. These receptors originate from a woman aged 40 to 55 in good health and CMV-seropositive.

The chain employs TRBV9 and TRBJ2-3; 7 positions agree with TRBD1. The CDR3 spans 14 residues. CDR1 is SGDLS, CDR2 YYNGEE, per germline. V gave up 3 bases and J gave up 6 bases; unmatched junction bases: 7. CDR3 nucleotides: TGTGCCAGCAGCGCCGTAAGGACAGGCGATACGCAGTATTTT. This translates into CASSAVRTGDTQYF.

Remarks on this clone: The conserved final phenylalanine or tryptophan is absent from the CDR3, which likely points to a read error. The rearrangement uses TRBV4-1 and TRBJ1-5, with a weak D call TRBD1 (5 bases). This CDR3 comprises 17 residues. The V gene lost 1 base and the J gene lost 7 bases, with 20 bases spanning the gap. CDR1 MGHRA and CDR2 YSYEKL come from the germline V gene. CDR3 DNA: TGCGCCAGCAGCCAAGCGGACCTAAGAGGACAATACCAGCCCCAGCATGTT. Residues: CASSQADLRGQYQPQHV.

This sequence joins TRBV30 and TRBJ2-7; 9 nucleotides agree with TRBD2. The CDR3 has 13 residues. The V and J ends lost 8 bases and 6 bases, in that order; junction bases with no gene match: 11. CDR1 GTSNPN and CDR2 SVGIG come from the germline V gene (reference sequence). CDR3 region: CAQEEVLAGEQYF. The DNA of the CDR3 is TGTGCCCAGGAGGAGGTACTAGCGGGCGAGCAGTACTTC.

The chain employs TRBV18 and TRBJ1-2, with D uncertain. The ends were cut back, 0 bases at V and 2 bases at J, with 7 bases in the middle. The V gene's germline CDR1 is KGHSH and CDR2 LQKENI. The CDR3 runs 14 residues. CDR3 sequence: CASSPPGANYGYTF. The CDR3 nucleotides are TGTGCCAGCTCACCACCAGGAGCAAACTATGGCTACACCTTC. The full variable domain, completed using reference TRBV18 and TRBJ1-2, is NAGVMQNPRHLVRRRGQEARLRCSPMKGHSHVYWYRQLPEEGLKFMVYLQKENIIDESGMPKERFSAEFPKEGPSILRIQQVVRGDSAAYFCASSPPGANYGYTFGSGTRLTVV.

The chain joins TRBV5-1 to TRBJ1-1; D ambiguous. The CDR3 totals 13 residues. The germline gives CDR1 SGHRS, CDR2 YFSETQ. V lost 2 bases and J 0 bases, leaving 5 bases between the germline ends. The CDR3, as DNA: TGCGCCAGCAGCTTAAATATGAACACTGAAGCTTTCTTT. It specifies CASSLNMNTEAFF.

The chain uses TRBV6-1 and TRBJ2-7, with a weak D call TRBD2 (6 bases). V lost 5 bases, J lost 3 bases, and 14 bases lay in between. Germline V gene sequence: CDR1 MNHNS, CDR2 SASEGT. The CDR3 covers 14 residues. CDR3 DNA sequence: TGTGCCAGCAGTTCCCGGGGAGGCAGCTACGAGCAGTACTTC. This encodes CASSSRGGSYEQYF.

This clone was found a few times. The chain carries TRBV30 and TRBJ2-5; 9 positions agree with TRBD2. After removal of 5 bases from V and 5 bases from J, the junction contained 6 bases not matched to a gene. The V gene's germline CDR1 is GTSNPN and CDR2 SVGIG (reference sequence). The CDR3 covers 13 residues. CDR3 in DNA: TGTGCCTGGGAGAGCGGGGGGTGGGAGACCCAGTACTTC. Translation gives CAWESGGWETQYF. The full variable domain, in which reference TRBV30 and TRBJ2-5 provide the parts outside the CDR3, is SQTIHQWPATLVQPVGSPLSLECTVEGTSNPNLYWYRQAAGRGLQLLFYSVGIGQISSEVPQNLSASRPQDRQFILSSKKLLLSDSGFYLCAWESGGWETQYFGPGTRLLVL.

The sample holds one count of this clone. The CDR3: CASSPQGAQGTEAFF. The CDR3 bases are TGCGCCAGCAGCCCCCAGGGGGCTCAGGGCACTGAAGCTTTCTTT. The rearrangement links TRBV4-1 to TRBJ1-1; 8 nucleotides align to TRBD1. The CDR3 is made up of 15 amino acids. Germline CDR1 and CDR2: MGHRA and YSYEKL. Trimming took 4 bases from V and 4 from J; bases not matched to a gene: 8.

V usage is TRBV15 and J usage is TRBJ2-7; 7 nucleotides agree with TRBD1. There are 18 residues in the CDR3. Germline-derived CDR1 and CDR2 are LNHNV and YYDKDF (reference sequence). V lost 4 bases to trimming and J lost 0 bases; unmatched junction nucleotides: 15. For the CDR3, the DNA is TGTGCCACCAGCATGACTGGCCGGGACAGATCTTCCTCCTACGAGCAGTACTTC. This encodes CATSMTGRDRSSSYEQYF.

This clone has just one count. The chain is built from TRBV10-3 and TRBJ1-4; TRBD1 matches 7 bases. The CDR3 is 16 amino acids. Germline V gene lookup returns CDR1 ENHRY and CDR2 SYGVKD. The ends lost 5 bases at V and 8 bases at J; junction bases unmatched: 14. The CDR3 DNA follows: TGTGCCATCAGTACCATGGCCGGACAGGCAAAGGAAAAACTGTTTTTT. Protein product: CAISTMAGQAKEKLFF.

The V call is TRBV5-4, the J call TRBJ1-6; D is possibly TRBD1 (6 bases). Trimming cost V 0 bases and J 7 bases, with 14 bases left between them. Germline CDR1 is SGHNT and CDR2 is YYREEE (reference sequence). The CDR3 length is 16 residues. CDR3: CASSLGSGGRNSPLHF. The CDR3 nucleotides read TGTGCCAGCAGCTTGGGGAGCGGGGGCCGGAATTCACCCCTCCACTTT.

To note about this clone: Other DNA sequences of this sample code for an identical CDR3. The genes are TRBV30 and TRBJ1-4; the D is unclear. The V and J ends lost 4 bases and 7 bases respectively, with 13 bases between them. CDR3 length: 13 residues. Germline V lookup: CDR1 GTSNPN, CDR2 SVGIG (reference sequence). The CDR3 protein is CAWTVQSGEKLFF. The CDR3 region has the DNA TGTGCCTGGACGGTACAGAGTGGTGAAAAACTGTTTTTT.

V is TRBV13 and J is TRBJ1-1; the match to TRBD1 covers 7 bases. The CDR3 totals 14 residues. J gave up 0 bases and V 3 bases, and 1 base lay outside the gene matches. CDR1 and CDR2 from the germline V gene are PRHDT and FYEKMQ (reference sequence). CDR3 DNA sequence: TGTGCCAGCAGCTTGGGACAGTTGAACACTGAAGCTTTCTTT. Its translation: CASSLGQLNTEAFF. The full variable domain, rest sourced from reference TRBV13 and TRBJ1-1, is AAGVIQSPRHLIKEKRETATLKCYPIPRHDTVYWYQQGPGQDPQFLISFYEKMQSDKGSIPDRFSAQQFSDYHSELNMSSLELGDSALYFCASSLGQLNTEAFFGQGTRLTVV.

The J gene is TRBJ2-7, the V gene TRBV6-5, with 9 bases that match TRBD1. The CDR3 is 13 amino acids. Trimming at V came to 4 bases and at J to 4 bases, leaving 2 bases not matched to a gene. Germline V gene data show CDR1 as MNHEY and CDR2 as SVGAGI. Here the CDR3 DNA reads TGTGCCAGCAGTTTGGGACAGGGTTACGAGCAGTACTTC. It codes for CASSLGQGYEQYF.

This clone was found once. The J gene is TRBJ2-7, the V gene TRBV4-2; 10 bases are a match to TRBD1. Germline CDR1 reads LGHNA; CDR2 reads YNFKEQ. The CDR3 spans 17 residues. V trimming: 2 bases; J trimming: 0 bases; junction bases outside the gene matches: 7. The CDR3 DNA reads TGTGCCAGCAGCCAAAGTCCACGGACAGGGGGCTCCTACGAGCAGTACTTC. This encodes CASSQSPRTGGSYEQYF.

V is TRBV7-9 and J is TRBJ2-3; 9 positions agree with TRBD2. With 5 bases clipped from V and 4 bases from J, the junction kept 10 bases outside the gene matches. The germline CDR1 and CDR2 sequences are SEHNR and FQNEAQ (reference sequence). This CDR3 is built from 16 residues. The CDR3, as DNA: TGTGCCAGCAGCCTTGGGGGCGGGAGGGAATCAGATACGCAGTATTTT. It is translated as CASSLGGGRESDTQYF.

There are a few counts of this clone. The same CDR3 arises from other DNA sequences in this sample as well. The chain is built from TRBV6-5 and TRBJ1-1, with 9 nucleotides matching TRBD1. J gave up 5 bases and V 5 bases, and 6 bases lay outside the gene matches. This CDR3 region has 14 residues. CDR1 and CDR2 (germline): MNHEY, SVGAGI. Here the CDR3 DNA reads TGTGCCAGCAGTCAGGACAGGGGTCGAACTGAAGCTTTCTTT. Its protein is CASSQDRGRTEAFF.

This clone has more than one count but fewer than ten. V usage is TRBV19 and J usage is TRBJ1-1; D is undetermined. V was cut by 7 bases and J by 2 bases, with 11 bases left in between. The CDR3 runs 13 residues. The germline V gene encodes CDR1 LNHDA and CDR2 SQIVND (reference sequence). CDR3 amino acids: CASTEQPNTEAFF. CDR3 DNA: TGTGCCAGTACCGAACAACCCAACACTGAAGCTTTCTTT.

The J gene is TRBJ2-7, the V gene TRBV4-2, with 8 positions matching TRBD2. Germline V gene sequence: CDR1 LGHNA, CDR2 YNFKEQ. The CDR3 covers 16 residues. J lost 5 bases, V lost 1 base, and 10 bases had no gene match. CDR3 coding DNA: TGTGCCAGCAGCCAAGGGAGCGAGCGGGGGTTGAACGAGCAGTACTTC. This encodes CASSQGSERGLNEQYF.

The chain carries TRBV16 and TRBJ1-5; D perhaps matches TRBD1 (5 bases). CDR3 size: 17 residues. The V and J ends lost 2 bases and 0 bases respectively, with 14 bases between them. From germline, CDR1 is KGHSY and CDR2 FQNENV. CDR3 residues: CASSQTVTEYSNQPQHF. In nucleotides, the CDR3 is TGTGCCAGCAGCCAAACTGTGACAGAATATAGCAATCAGCCCCAGCATTTT.